The 23 T cell receptor beta chains in this list originate from one sample, sequenced in a study of breast tumors, draining lymph nodes, adjacent tissues. One entry per CDR3 protein, called by TCRdb with MiXCR from the multiplex PCR reads. This table has under 150,000 distinct CDR3 sequences, under 25% appearing once. Samples came from axillary lymph nodes draining the breast cancer. The sequencing sample was made of axillary lymph node tissue. All receptors come from a female donor with breast cancer. Some clones in this sample may be carry-over from other donors' samples.

This clonotype was recorded many times. The gene calls are TRBV20-1 and TRBJ2-1; D possibly corresponds to TRBD1 (5 bases). The length of the CDR3 is 16 residues. In germline, CDR1 is DFQATT, CDR2 SNEGSKA (reference sequence). V was shortened by 7 bases and J by 2 bases, with 21 bases between the two germline ends. The CDR3 DNA sequence: TGCAGTGACAGGCTAGAGTCAGTCCGGACCTACAATGAGCAGTTCTTC. This translates into CSDRLESVRTYNEQFF.

Concerning this clonotype itself: One end of the junction varies from germline; a read error may be responsible. The V gene is TRBV7-9, the J gene TRBJ2-7; 7 bases line up with TRBD1. Germline V lookup: CDR1 SEHNR, CDR2 FQNEAQ (reference sequence). CDR3 size: 13 residues. The CDR3 coding sequence is TGTGCCAGCAGCGTGGACAGGCGCAGCGAGCAGTGCTTC. Translation gives CASSVDRRSEQCF.

On this clonotype: A single base separates this from a much larger clone, so it may be a read error. In DNA form, the CDR3 reads TGTGCCAGCAGCCACCGGAGGAACAATGGGCAGTTCTTC. Residues: CASSHRRNNGQFF. The chain joins TRBV12-3 or TRBV12-4 to TRBJ2-1, with TRBD2 as a possible D gene (5 bases). This CDR3 contains 13 residues.

This clonotype was recorded many times. The rearrangement uses TRBV19 and TRBJ2-1, with 13 bases lining up with TRBD2. The CDR3 contains 15 residues. Germline assignment: CDR1 LNHDA and CDR2 SQIVND (reference sequence). Trimming took 5 bases from V and 9 from J; bases not matched to a gene: 7. CDR3 nucleotides: TGTGCCAGTAGTGTAGGACTAGCGGGAGATCGTGAGCAGTTCTTC. As protein: CASSVGLAGDREQFF.

This clonotype occurred a few times. The chain couples TRBV3-1 to TRBJ2-3, with TRBD1 matching 10 bases. The CDR3 covers 15 residues. V was pared by 5 bases and J by 4 bases, with 6 bases of the junction left unmatched. Germline lookup yields CDR1 LGHDT and CDR2 YNNKEL (reference sequence). DNA for the CDR3: TGTGCCAGCAGCGCTAGACAGGGGGCTTCAGATACGCAGTATTTT. Encoded protein: CASSARQGASDTQYF.

This clonotype was observed at least ten times. The chain is built from TRBV20-1 and TRBJ2-1, with TRBD2 matching 12 bases. CDR3 length equals 15 residues. Germline V gives CDR1 DFQATT, CDR2 SNEGSKA (reference sequence). With 6 bases clipped from V and 2 bases from J, the junction kept 5 bases outside the gene matches. CDR3 region: CSAPRTSGTYNEQFF. The CDR3 DNA is TGCAGTGCACCTCGGACTAGCGGGACCTACAATGAGCAGTTCTTC.

There are many counts of this clonotype. The rearrangement uses TRBV4-1 and TRBJ2-7; D not certain. Trimming pared 4 bases from V and 4 bases from J, leaving 17 bases between. This CDR3 is 15 amino acids long. Germline V gives CDR1 MGHRA, CDR2 YSYEKL. CDR3 in amino acids: CASSPIFAAVYEQYF. The CDR3 nucleotides are TGCGCCAGCAGCCCTATCTTCGCGGCGGTTTACGAGCAGTACTTC.

The rearrangement uses TRBV4-3 and TRBJ2-2, with 13 bases that match TRBD2. Germline loops: CDR1 LGHNA, CDR2 YSLEER. The J segment lost 6 bases and the V segment lost 2 bases, leaving 6 bases of the junction unmatched. The CDR3 is 17 residues long. CDR3 region: CASSQRSTSGRAGELFF. As DNA, the CDR3 is TGCGCCAGCAGCCAAAGAAGCACTAGCGGGAGGGCCGGGGAGCTGTTTTTT.

This clonotype occurred many times. V gene TRBV11-3 combines with J gene TRBJ2-7; the D is unclear. The germline V gene has CDR1 SGHNT and CDR2 YENEEA. Trimming removed 5 bases from V and 6 bases from J, with 17 bases in between. The CDR3 loop spans 14 amino acids. DNA of the CDR3: TGTGCCAGCAGCCGAACTAACAGCGCTCGCGAGCAGTACTTC. This encodes CASSRTNSAREQYF.

In its sample, this clonotype was seen many times. The chain carries TRBV3-1 and TRBJ2-2; D unresolved. CDR3 length: 12 residues. Germline V gene data show CDR1 as LGHDT and CDR2 as YNNKEL (reference sequence). V gave up 0 bases and J gave up 5 bases, with 1 base separating them. This chain's CDR3 is CASSQETGELFF. CDR3 bases: TGTGCCAGCAGCCAAGAAACCGGGGAGCTGTTTTTT.

The table lists this clonotype with many counts. The rearrangement joins TRBV6-5 to TRBJ2-1, with 14 bases aligning to TRBD2. The CDR3 extends over 16 amino acids. Trimming cost V 5 bases and J 4 bases; bases outside gene matches: 4. Germline V gives CDR1 MNHEY, CDR2 SVGAGI. As DNA, the CDR3 is TGTGCCAGCAGTAAGACTAGCGGGAGGGCATACAATGAGCAGTTCTTC. Its protein product is CASSKTSGRAYNEQFF.

In DNA form, the CDR3 reads TGCGCCAGCAGTAACGACAGGGCCACTGAAGCTTTCTTT. As protein: CASSNDRATEAFF. The rearrangement uses TRBV5-1 and TRBJ1-1, with 7 nucleotides matching TRBD1. The J segment lost 4 bases and the V segment lost 5 bases, leaving 5 bases of the junction unmatched. Germline CDR1 reads SGHRS; CDR2 reads YFSETQ. The CDR3 covers 13 residues.

About this clonotype itself: One end of the junction varies from germline; a read error may be responsible. The DNA of the CDR3 is TGCGCCAGCGGGTTAACGGGCGGGAGTAATGAGCAGTTCTTC. Its protein product is CASGLTGGSNEQFF. The chain joins TRBV28 to TRBJ2-1; TRBD2 agrees at 7 bases. The germline V gene encodes CDR1 MDHEN and CDR2 SYDVKM. The CDR3 is made up of 14 amino acids.

This clonotype showed up many times. This chain connects TRBV11-2 to TRBJ2-3; 7 bases agree with TRBD1. The J segment lost 3 bases and the V segment lost 5 bases, leaving 2 bases of the junction unmatched. From germline, CDR1 is SGHAT and CDR2 FQNNGV. There are 13 residues in the CDR3. CDR3: CASSTDRTDTQYF. In DNA form, the CDR3 reads TGTGCCAGCAGCACGGACAGGACAGATACGCAGTATTTT.

Regarding this clonotype: A much larger clonotype is one base distant, so this may be a read error. This chain joins TRBV4-1 and TRBJ2-3, with D perhaps TRBD1 (5 bases). The CDR3 has 14 residues. Germline V lookup: CDR1 MGHRA, CDR2 YSYEKL. The CDR3 DNA sequence: TGCGCCAGCAGCCTCCGATACAAGACAGATACGCAGTGTTTT. Translating it yields CASSLRYKTDTQCF.

The chain is built from TRBV4-2 and TRBJ1-1, with D unresolved. Deletions cut 2 bases from V and 2 bases from J, with 18 bases between. The CDR3 loop spans 17 amino acids. The germline CDR1 and CDR2 sequences are LGHNA and YNFKEQ. CDR3: CASSQPQAEGFNTEAFF. DNA of the CDR3: TGTGCCAGCAGCCAACCCCAAGCGGAAGGGTTTAACACTGAAGCTTTCTTT.

In this sample, this clonotype turned up a few times. The junction departs from germline at one end; a sequencing error may be responsible. The rearrangement uses TRBV5-1 and TRBJ2-1, with 10 bases aligning to TRBD1. Germline CDR1 and CDR2: SGHRS and YFSETQ. The CDR3 covers 14 residues. The CDR3 nucleotides are TGCGCCAGCAGCCTGACAGGGGGCCGCAATGAGCAGCTCTTC. Encoded protein: CASSLTGGRNEQLF.

This clonotype was counted many times. This sequence joins TRBV6-5 and TRBJ2-7, with 11 bases aligning to TRBD1. This CDR3 region has 15 residues. In germline, CDR1 is MNHEY, CDR2 SVGAGI. V gave up 4 bases and J gave up 7 bases; unmatched junction bases: 9. The CDR3 reads CASSSSDRGRWEQYF. CDR3 DNA: TGTGCCAGCAGTTCGTCGGACAGGGGGCGGTGGGAGCAGTACTTC.

Regarding this clonotype: A much larger clonotype is one base distant, so this may be a read error. This chain connects TRBV30 to TRBJ2-7; possibly TRBD1 or TRBD2 for D (5 bases each). Germline-derived CDR1 and CDR2 are GTSNPN and SVGIG (reference sequence). The CDR3 contains 13 residues. V was trimmed by 5 bases and J by 4 bases, leaving 15 bases between them. The CDR3 protein is CAWGRDERYEQYF. CDR3 DNA: TGTGCCTGGGGCCGGGACGAGAGATACGAGCAGTACTTC. Supplemented by reference TRBV30 and TRBJ2-7, the full variable domain reads SQTIHQWPATLVQPVGSPLSLECTVEGTSNPNLYWYRQAAGRGLQLLFYSVGIGQISSEVPQNLSASRPQDRQFILSSKKLLLSDSGFYLCAWGRDERYEQYFGPGTRLTVT.

This clonotype has a count of ten or more. This rearrangement joins TRBV9 to TRBJ2-2, with 9 bases fitting TRBD1. Germline CDR1 SGDLS, CDR2 YYNGEE. The CDR3 is 17 amino acids. Unmatched junction bases numbered 12, after V lost 3 bases and J lost 6 bases. The CDR3 DNA follows: TGTGCCAGCAGCGACCACTCCGGGACAGGGAATTCCGGGGAGCTGTTTTTT. Encoded protein: CASSDHSGTGNSGELFF.

This chain joins TRBV15 and TRBJ2-4; TRBD2 matches 8 bases. V dropped 7 bases and J dropped 6; count of bases not matched to a gene: 11. There are 15 residues in the CDR3. The germline gives CDR1 LNHNV, CDR2 YYDKDF (reference sequence). Here the CDR3 reads CATTEGSGRGNIQYF. CDR3 in DNA: TGTGCCACCACGGAAGGTTCCGGGAGGGGAAACATTCAGTACTTC.

The sample holds many counts of this clonotype. The chain recombines TRBV27 with TRBJ2-7, with a weak D call TRBD2 (5 bases). The CDR3 totals 12 residues. CDR1 is MNHEY and CDR2 is SMNVEV in the germline V gene (reference sequence). The germline V and J ends were trimmed by 6 bases and 4 bases, with 10 bases remaining between them. CDR3 bases: TGTGCCAGCAGGGGAGAACCTTACGAGCAGTACTTC. Protein product: CASRGEPYEQYF.

This clonotype was picked up many times. CDR3 protein: CASSQQGNSPLHF. Written as DNA, the CDR3 is TGTGCCAGCAGCCAACAGGGGAATTCACCCCTCCACTTT. The chain uses TRBV3-1 and TRBJ1-6; D may be TRBD1 (6 bases). From germline, CDR1 is LGHDT and CDR2 YNNKEL (reference sequence). V dropped 2 bases and J dropped 7 bases, with 6 bases sitting between them. This CDR3 comprises 13 residues.